The entry below gives a single T cell receptor beta chain sequence along with its context. This record comes from a study of blood T cell repertoires in COVID-19. Clones were sequenced by immunoSEQ multiplex PCR, and TCRdb holds only the in-frame ones, with some missing. The profile shows fewer than 250,000 clones, around 90% of them singletons. Input material: PBMCs or T cells enriched from blood (not recorded which). The clonotype comes from a man in his thirties or forties in a cohort exposed to, infected with or recovered from COVID-19 (not recorded which).

The chain's CDR3 is CSVRPGTENTEAFF. As DNA, the CDR3 is TGCAGCGTCCGTCCAGGGACAGAGAACACTGAAGCTTTCTTT. V usage is TRBV29-1 and J usage is TRBJ1-1, with 7 bases that match TRBD1. J lost 1 base, V lost 6 bases, and 8 bases had no gene match. The CDR3 totals 14 residues. Germline CDR1 reads SQVTM; CDR2 reads ANQGSEA.